The T cell receptor beta chain described here comes from a study of cytomegalovirus exposure and HLA in healthy donors. Study findings and constraints: In an earlier analysis, most TCR beta V segments were productive about 87% or about 30% of the time. Several of the most significant clusters were apparently associated with common viral pathogens in a later analysis.

As for this clone: What it recognizes is unknown.

13 Jbeta primers and 60 Vbeta primers were used for the PCR. The method was immunoSEQ multiplex PCR; TCRdb's version includes in-frame clones alone and lacks a portion of them. The repertoire includes around 170,000 clones, 78% of them detected once, and around 3.1% sits in the top ten. The receptor comes from a woman in her fifties or sixties in good health and CMV-seropositive. Specimen: PBMCs.

CDR3: CASSPPASWTGGDYEQYF. In nucleotides, the CDR3 is TGTGCCAGCAGTCCCCCGGCCAGTTGGACTGGGGGGGACTACGAGCAGTACTTC. The rearrangement joins TRBV28 to TRBJ2-7, with 7 positions matching TRBD2. Trimming at V came to 5 bases and at J to 3 bases, leaving 19 bases not matched to a gene. The CDR3 loop spans 18 amino acids. Germline assignment: CDR1 MDHEN and CDR2 SYDVKM.